The clone carrying this T cell receptor beta chain was counted ten times or more. The target antigen is unknown. TCRdb recomputed calls from the 5' RACE reads with MiXCR, one row per CDR3 protein. Here the sample spans about 52,000 distinct CDR3 sequences, around 3.5% being singletons. The data were taken from a study of neurological immune-mediated disorders. Study-wide background: There were roughly 34 multiple sclerosis patients; some 31 were relapsing-remitting and 3 were secondary progressive.

This CDR3 contains 17 residues. The V and J ends lost 3 bases and 5 bases respectively, with 20 bases between them. Regarding the study as a whole: On phylogenetic grouping, the repertoires of 18 of 34 multiple sclerosis patients fell within one related-CDR3 cluster, constituting a possible signature. HTLV-1-associated myelopathy displayed the greatest TCR clonal expansion, and multiple sclerosis exhibited the smallest, lower than that of healthy controls.

Input material: PBMCs. This TCR was recovered from a man aged 60 to 75 with multiple sclerosis. The gene calls are TRBV12-3 or TRBV12-4 and TRBJ2-4; D remains unclear. Written as DNA, the CDR3 is TGTGCCAGCAGTTTTCAACGGAGTGCGTATGGGCAAAACATTCAGTACTTC. It encodes CASSFQRSAYGQNIQYF.